Below are 12 T cell receptor beta chains sequenced from a single sample in a study of cytomegalovirus exposure and HLA in healthy donors. The method was immunoSEQ multiplex PCR; TCRdb's version includes in-frame clones alone and lacks a portion of them. Among 100,000 to 150,000 clones, around nine tenths were seen once, and the ten largest hold 1.4% to 1.5%. Material: PBMCs. Receptors originate from a man younger than 40 in good health and CMV-seronegative.

A single count supports this clone. V is TRBV15 and J is TRBJ1-1; TRBD1 might be the D (5 bases). CDR3 size: 15 residues. The V gene's germline CDR1 is LNHNV and CDR2 YYDKDF (reference sequence). V was shortened by 1 base and J by 6 bases, with 15 bases between the two germline ends. This CDR3 reads CATSRAAGLRAEAFF. CDR3 DNA: TGTGCCACCAGCAGAGCAGCAGGGTTACGCGCTGAAGCTTTCTTT.

This clone was seen once. V gene TRBV6-1 combines with J gene TRBJ2-7; 10 bases line up with TRBD2. CDR1 and CDR2 (germline): MNHNS, SASEGT. The CDR3 extends over 14 amino acids. V shed 7 bases, J shed 6 bases, and the junction held 9 bases outside the gene matches. DNA for the CDR3: TGTGCCAGCAATCAAGCTAGCGGGAGTACCGAGCAGTACTTC. Residues: CASNQASGSTEQYF.

This chain links TRBV7-3 with TRBJ2-5; 8 bases match TRBD2. The V gene's germline CDR1 is SGHTA and CDR2 FQGTGA. This CDR3 comprises 15 residues. The trim removed 4 bases at V and 5 bases at J, leaving 9 bases unmatched. The DNA for the CDR3 is TGTGCCAGCAGCTCCCTAGCGGGTAAAAGGGAGACCCAGTACTTC. Encoded protein: CASSSLAGKRETQYF. The entire variable domain, with the rest obtained from reference TRBV7-3 and TRBJ2-5, is as follows: GAGVSQTPSNKVTEKGKYVELRCDPISGHTALYWYRQSLGQGPEFLIYFQGTGAADDSGLPNDRFFAVRPEGSVSTLKIQRTERGDSAVYLCASSSLAGKRETQYFGPGTRLLVL.

This chain uses TRBV6-1 with TRBJ2-1, with 7 positions matching TRBD2. The CDR3 totals 15 residues. Germline CDR1 and CDR2: MNHNS and SASEGT. Losses at the gene ends were 3 bases for V and 6 bases for J; bases not matched to a gene: 8. This CDR3 is CASSDNWEGRNEQFF. The CDR3 DNA reads as TGTGCCAGCAGTGATAACTGGGAGGGCCGCAATGAGCAGTTCTTC.

The chain has TRBV10-2 and TRBJ1-5, with TRBD1 matching over 10 bases. Germline V gene data show CDR1 as WSHSY and CDR2 as SAAADI. V trimming: 4 bases; J trimming: 6 bases; junction bases outside the gene matches: 0. The CDR3 length is 13 residues. CDR3 sequence: CASSGDRGQPQHF. CDR3 in DNA: TGCGCCAGCAGTGGGGACAGGGGTCAGCCCCAGCATTTT.

J is TRBJ2-7 and V is TRBV5-6, with D perhaps TRBD2 (6 bases). The CDR3 length is 13 residues. Germline CDR1 and CDR2: SGHDT and YYEEEE. V lost 2 bases, J lost 2 bases, and 8 bases lay in between. CDR3 nucleotide sequence: TGTGCCAGCAGCTTAGTAGCGGCCTACGAGCAGTACTTC. It is translated as CASSLVAAYEQYF.

The chain has TRBV19 and TRBJ1-5; D is unclear. The CDR3 consists of 19 residues. Germline assignment: CDR1 LNHDA and CDR2 SQIVND (reference sequence). The ends were cut back, 4 bases at V and 3 bases at J, with 25 bases in the middle. The chain's CDR3 is CASSTVRSSLKHSNQPQHF. CDR3 coding DNA: TGTGCCAGTAGTACGGTACGATCATCGTTGAAGCACTCCAATCAGCCCCAGCATTTT.

This clone was recorded only once. The chain recombines TRBV5-1 with TRBJ2-7; tentative D call: TRBD1 (5 bases). CDR1 and CDR2 from the germline V gene are SGHRS and YFSETQ. V lost 3 bases, J lost 2 bases, and 12 bases lay in between. The CDR3 spans 14 residues. CDR3 loop: CASSSPDSTYEQYF. The CDR3 nucleotides read TGCGCCAGCAGCTCACCCGACAGTACCTACGAGCAGTACTTC.

Regarding this clone: The same CDR3 is also encoded by other DNA sequences in this sample. The rearrangement links TRBV7-2 to TRBJ2-1, with D possibly being TRBD2 (6 bases). V shed 1 base and J shed 4 bases, with 11 bases lying between them. The CDR3 loop spans 15 amino acids. CDR1 SGHTA and CDR2 FQGNSA come from the germline V gene. In nucleotides, the CDR3 is TGTGCCAGCAGCTTAGGCCTAGCGCCTTACAATGAGCAGTTCTTC. Translation: CASSLGLAPYNEQFF.

The V call is TRBV7-7, the J call TRBJ2-3; TRBD2 agrees at 7 bases. Germline V gene data show CDR1 as SSHAT and CDR2 as FNYEAQ (reference sequence). V lost 5 bases to trimming and J lost 3 bases; unmatched junction nucleotides: 2. The CDR3 sequence is 13 residues long. The DNA for the CDR3 is TGTGCCAGCAGCGGGAGGGAAACAGATACGCAGTATTTT. As protein: CASSGRETDTQYF. The whole variable domain, remainder taken from reference TRBV7-7 and TRBJ2-3, is GAGVSQSPRYKVTKRGQDVTLRCDPISSHATLYWYQQALGQGPEFLTYFNYEAQPDKSGLPSDRFSAERPEGSISTLTIQRTEQRDSAMYRCASSGRETDTQYFGPGTRLTVL.

The genes are TRBV4-3 and TRBJ1-4, with D possibly being TRBD1 (5 bases). Looked up from germline, CDR1 is LGHNA and CDR2 is YSLEER. This CDR3 is 15 amino acids long. The V end was cut by 0 bases, the J end by 0 bases, with 5 bases between. CDR3 residues: CASSQEGATNEKLFF. In nucleotides, the CDR3 is TGCGCCAGCAGCCAAGAAGGGGCAACTAATGAAAAACTGTTTTTT.

This clone was seen once. This sequence joins TRBV2 and TRBJ1-5; D gene unclear. Germline V gives CDR1 SNHLY, CDR2 FYNNEI. The CDR3 loop spans 15 amino acids. V dropped 3 bases and J dropped 4 bases, with 13 bases sitting between them. CDR3 sequence: CASSESGMSNQPQHF. The CDR3 DNA is TGTGCCAGCAGTGAGTCCGGGATGAGTAATCAGCCCCAGCATTTT.